This record looks at one TCR beta chain sequence and its context. What this receptor recognizes is not known. Within one base of it there is no much larger clone, and no base qualities were kept. The data derive from a study of T cell responses to AZD1222 COVID-19 vaccine (dated by TCRdb to the early 2020s). Background on the whole study: Because spike-specific TCR depth and breadth did not differ between the two schedules, AZD1222 recipients who got a second dose at roughly 4 weeks were pooled with those who got a second dose at roughly 12 weeks. A total of just over 230 trial participants underwent TCR sequencing, of whom approximately 200 had received two doses of AZD1222 and approximately 25 had received two doses of the MenACWY control vaccine. Trial participants were enrolled by age into subgroups of 18-55, 56-69 and 70-plus years, and around 150, 28 and 57 TCR-sequenced participants, respectively, were included in these subgroups.

The research as a whole found: Because no samples from the day 14 peak response were available, repertoires could be characterized only after the peak T cell response. The vaccine-associated CD4 TCRs covered the entire spike protein, and the dominant responses fell in regions 160-218 and 743-854. Nearly half of unique spike-specific TCRs reportedly recognized epitopes outside regions mutated in the B.1.351 and B.1.1.7 variants. The 56-69-year group was small, and its depth increase did not reach significance, likely because of low power. Conclusions about previously exposed vaccinees were limited because only 5 or 6 AZD1222 recipients were SARS-CoV-2 seropositive at baseline. After two AZD1222 doses, both the breadth and the depth of spike-specific TCRs were significantly higher than at day 0 and than in MenACWY recipients. Most participants were white British and females outnumbered males, and the authors suggested that clonal diversity may have been underestimated.

This sample's time point label indicates: baseline before first vaccination. The vaccinee samples were drawn from two UK trials, COV001 and COV002, one of which was a single-blind randomized controlled phase 2/3 trial testing AZD1222 (ChAdOx1 nCoV-19) in healthy adults. For TCRbeta chain sequencing, PBMC samples from trial participants were taken at day 0 and at day 28 after the second dose. The CDR3 regions of human TCRbeta chains were subjected to immunosequencing. The study's own analysis went as follows. Repertoire TCRs were matched against a reference library of SARS-CoV-2-specific TCRs generated with the MIRA antigen-specificity platform. Breadth was defined as the fraction of unique TCRs that were SARS-CoV-2-associated. Depth was defined as the fraction of total T cells that were SARS-CoV-2-associated. Using the MIRA data, every spike-specific TCR was mapped to the spike region that the TCR reacted to and assigned to either a CD4 or a CD8 class. Log10-transformed breadth and depth values were compared by one-way ANOVA with Sidak's multiple comparisons tests. Imported from immuneACCESS, the table was reduced by TCRdb to in-frame sequences with V and J called. These copies leave out some clones; in studies compared against another copy, an unresolved V gene accounts for under half, and the cause of the remainder is not known. That table gives V, J and clone size, and the DNA gave D and trimming. The sample profile shows about 92,000 clones; 85% to 90% of them were found once. The top ten hold roughly 10% of the sample.

The cysteine opens and the phenylalanine closes a CDR3 of 14 amino acids. Only the CDR3 DNA is retained, 42 bases long and in frame from the first base. The germline V gene (reference sequence) gives CDR1 as SEHNR and CDR2 as FQNEAQ. V is clipped by 1 base and J by 5 bases, and the sequence between their germline boundaries is 11 bases long. This chain joins TRBV7-9 to TRBJ1-1; the D segment could be TRBD1, given 5 matching bases. The sample here was peripheral blood, taken on day 0 of AZD1222 vaccination. The TCR originated in an adult in good health. CDR3 region: CASSLEGLQTEAFF. At the DNA level, the sequence is TGTGCCAGCAGCTTAGAGGGACTTCAGACTGAAGCTTTCTTT. The CDR3 plus the reference TRBV7-9 and TRBJ1-1 genes for the other parts give the full variable domain: DTGVSQNPRHKITKRGQNVTFRCDPISEHNRLYWYRQTLGQGPEFLTYFQNEAQLEKSRLLSDRFSAERPKGSFSTLEIQRTEQGDSAMYLCASSLEGLQTEAFFGQGTRLTVV.